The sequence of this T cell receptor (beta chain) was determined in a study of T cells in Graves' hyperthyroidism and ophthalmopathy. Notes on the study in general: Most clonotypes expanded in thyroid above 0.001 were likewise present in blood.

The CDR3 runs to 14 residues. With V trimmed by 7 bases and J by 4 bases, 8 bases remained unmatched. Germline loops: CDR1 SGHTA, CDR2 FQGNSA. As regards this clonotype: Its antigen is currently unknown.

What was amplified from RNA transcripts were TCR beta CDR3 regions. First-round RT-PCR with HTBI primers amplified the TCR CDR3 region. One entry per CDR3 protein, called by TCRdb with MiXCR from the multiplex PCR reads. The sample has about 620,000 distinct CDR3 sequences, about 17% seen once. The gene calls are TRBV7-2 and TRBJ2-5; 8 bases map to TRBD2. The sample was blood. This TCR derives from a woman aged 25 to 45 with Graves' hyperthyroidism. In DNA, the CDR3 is TGTGCCAGCAACTTCGTGGCGGGAGGAGAGACCCAGTACTTC. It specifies CASNFVAGGETQYF.